The clone carrying this T cell receptor beta chain shows up as medium-sized by frequency. The data belong to a study of T cells in severe cutaneous drug reactions. Bulk and single-cell libraries used iRepertoire multiplex PCR with TCR subtype-specific primers. TCRdb reprocessed the multiplex PCR reads and stores each CDR3 protein as one record, lacking DNA. This specimen shows 9,500 to 11,000 distinct CDR3 sequences; the ten leading clones hold about 20%. Sequenced patients had Stevens-Johnson syndrome or toxic epidermal necrolysis caused by carbamazepine. Germline assignment: CDR1 DFQATT and CDR2 SNEGSKA (reference sequence). The CDR3 is 13 amino acids.

The V and J genes are TRBV20-1 and TRBJ1-2; TCRdb picks TRBD1, but there is no DNA to check that call. The sequence was collected from a human donor with Stevens-Johnson syndrome, a severe cutaneous drug reaction. The sample comprised cells from a skin blister. This CDR3 reads CSARDRGRGGYTF.